The 7 T cell receptor beta chains below were found in one sample sequenced in a study of OX40 agonist ivuxolimab in advanced cancers. Sequencing was performed with immunoSEQ multiplex PCR; in TCRdb, only in-frame clones are kept and a portion is missing. Of tens of thousands of clones detected, under 85% appear once; the ten largest clones hold less than 3.5%. The sample in question was CD4+ or CD8+ T cells sorted from blood, obtained in a trial of the OX40 agonist ivuxolimab. All receptors come from an adult with an advanced solid tumor such as melanoma, head and neck, liver or kidney cancer.

This clone was detected only once. The rearrangement joins TRBV5-5 to TRBJ1-2; 7 nucleotides align to TRBD1. The CDR3 loop spans 14 amino acids. The junction had 7 bases not matched to a gene; V was cut back by 4 bases and J by 4 bases. CDR1 is SGHKS, CDR2 YYEKEE, per germline (reference sequence). The CDR3, as DNA: TGTGCCAGCAGCCACGAAGACAGGGTCTATGGCTACACCTTC. It yields the protein CASSHEDRVYGYTF.

This rearrangement joins TRBV27 to TRBJ1-4, with 7 nucleotides matching TRBD1. The CDR3 totals 14 residues. J gave up 8 bases and V 3 bases, and 6 bases lay outside the gene matches. The germline V gene has CDR1 MNHEY and CDR2 SMNVEV (reference sequence). DNA of the CDR3: TGTGCCAGCAGTTTTATAGGGGGCCGAGAAAAACTGTTTTTT. Translated, it gives CASSFIGGREKLFF.

This rearrangement joins TRBV11-2 to TRBJ2-7; 9 bases map to TRBD2. The CDR3 is made up of 15 amino acids. The junction had 8 bases not matched to a gene; V was cut back by 0 bases and J by 8 bases. CDR1 and CDR2 (germline): SGHAT, FQNNGV. Here the CDR3 reads CASSLDGGGGIQQYF. CDR3 DNA sequence: TGTGCCAGCAGCTTAGACGGCGGGGGGGGCATCCAGCAGTACTTC. The full variable domain, its missing parts supplied by reference TRBV11-2 and TRBJ2-7, is EAGVAQSPRYKIIEKRQSVAFWCNPISGHATLYWYQQILGQGPKLLIQFQNNGVVDDSQLPKDRFSAERLKGVDSTLKIQPAKLEDSAVYLCASSLDGGGGIQQYFGPGTRLTVT.

V is TRBV5-5 and J is TRBJ1-1; D call uncertain. Germline V gene lookup returns CDR1 SGHKS and CDR2 YYEKEE (reference sequence). The CDR3 has 13 amino acids. V was cut by 4 bases and J by 11 bases, with 18 bases left in between. The CDR3 DNA follows: TGTGCCAGCAGCCCCCAGTCCCTTCATCAGGCTTTCTTT. Its protein is CASSPQSLHQAFF.

Points on this clone: Its ends do not fully match the called genes, so a read error is possible. This sequence joins TRBV7-7 and TRBJ2-3; unclear D gene. Germline loops: CDR1 SSHAT, CDR2 FNYEAQ (reference sequence). The length of the CDR3 is 11 residues. The CDR3 region is CASSLALLSSF. As DNA, the CDR3 is TGTGCTAGCAGCTTAGCTCTTCTCTCCTCTTTT.

The chain employs TRBV27 and TRBJ1-5; D ambiguous. V lost 3 bases and J lost 5, with 8 bases in between. Germline V CDR1 and CDR2: MNHEY, SMNVEV (reference sequence). The CDR3 runs to 13 residues. This CDR3 is CASSLARDQPQHF. In DNA form, the CDR3 reads TGTGCCAGCAGTTTGGCCAGAGATCAGCCCCAGCATTTT.

This chain links TRBV7-6 with TRBJ2-7; the D gene is possibly TRBD2 (6 bases). The V and J ends lost 5 bases and 5 bases respectively, with 13 bases between them. The CDR3 runs 13 residues. CDR1 is SGHVS, CDR2 FNYEAQ, per germline. The DNA of the CDR3 is TGTGCCAGCAGCCCGGGTGGCGGGAACGAGCAGTACTTC. This codes for CASSPGGGNEQYF. The variable domain in full, with the rest retrieved from reference TRBV7-6 and TRBJ2-7, is GAGVSQSPRYKVTKRGQDVALRCDPISGHVSLYWYRQALGQGPEFLTYFNYEAQQDKSGLPNDRFSAERPEGSISTLTIQRTEQRDSAMYRCASSPGGGNEQYFGPGTRLTVT.